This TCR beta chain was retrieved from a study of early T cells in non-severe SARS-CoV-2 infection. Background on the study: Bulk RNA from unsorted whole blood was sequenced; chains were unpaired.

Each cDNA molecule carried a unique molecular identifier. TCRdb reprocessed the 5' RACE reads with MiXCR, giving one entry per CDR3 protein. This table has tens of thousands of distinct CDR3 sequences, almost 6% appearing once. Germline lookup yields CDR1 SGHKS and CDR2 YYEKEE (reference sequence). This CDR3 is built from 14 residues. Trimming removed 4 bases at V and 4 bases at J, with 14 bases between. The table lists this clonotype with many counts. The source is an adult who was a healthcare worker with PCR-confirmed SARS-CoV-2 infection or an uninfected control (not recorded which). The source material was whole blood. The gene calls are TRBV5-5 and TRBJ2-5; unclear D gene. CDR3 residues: CASSPWQVGETQYF. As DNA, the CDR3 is TGTGCCAGCAGCCCCTGGCAGGTCGGAGAGACCCAGTACTTC.